The 13 T cell receptor beta chains below come from one sample, sequenced in a study of T cells in tuberculosis. Only in-frame clones appear in the TCRdb table, and some are missing; sequencing was by immunoSEQ multiplex PCR. The repertoire holds 25,000 to 35,000 clones, with nearly 97% as singletons. Sequencing was performed on PBMCs. The receptor set was obtained from a donor aged 10 to 29 with latent tuberculosis or without tuberculosis infection.

This chain links TRBV29-1 with TRBJ2-3, with 9 nucleotides matching TRBD1. Trimming removed 1 base from V and 4 bases from J; junction bases left unmatched: 9. CDR3 length: 16 amino acids. Germline V gene data show CDR1 as SQVTM and CDR2 as ANQGSEA. The CDR3 region has the DNA TGCAGCGTTGAAGGAACGGACAGGGGAGTGGCAGATACGCAGTATTTT. Translating gives CSVEGTDRGVADTQYF.

The rearrangement links TRBV15 to TRBJ2-3, with D possibly matching TRBD1 (6 bases). This CDR3 has 12 residues. V was clipped by 6 bases and J by 3 bases, with 7 bases between them. Germline CDR1 and CDR2: LNHNV and YYDKDF (reference sequence). The CDR3 here is CATSQGTDTQYF. Written as DNA, the CDR3 is TGTGCCACCAGTCAGGGGACAGATACGCAGTATTTT.

This chain joins TRBV4-3 and TRBJ2-3; 8 bases fit TRBD1. With V trimmed by 0 bases and J by 4 bases, 6 bases remained unmatched. The germline gives CDR1 LGHNA, CDR2 YSLEER. This CDR3 is 16 amino acids long. Here the CDR3 reads CASSQDVRTGSDTQYF. CDR3 bases: TGCGCCAGCAGCCAAGATGTCCGGACAGGGTCAGATACGCAGTATTTT.

V is TRBV4-1 and J is TRBJ1-5; 8 positions agree with TRBD1. CDR1 and CDR2 (germline): MGHRA, YSYEKL. This CDR3 is built from 18 residues. V trimming: 2 bases; J trimming: 3 bases; junction bases outside the gene matches: 12. CDR3: CASSQYPRQGRNNQPQHF. In nucleotides, the CDR3 is TGCGCCAGCAGCCAATACCCTAGACAGGGGAGGAACAATCAGCCCCAGCATTTT.

DNA for the CDR3: TGTGCCAGCAGCGTAGCTCCCTCGTCTCGGGGGGAAACTGAAGCTTTCTTT. It translates to CASSVAPSSRGETEAFF. This chain joins TRBV9 and TRBJ1-1; possibly TRBD1 for D (5 bases). There are 17 residues in the CDR3. The germline gives CDR1 SGDLS, CDR2 YYNGEE. V dropped 0 bases and J dropped 5 bases, with 20 bases sitting between them. The entire variable domain, with the rest obtained from reference TRBV9 and TRBJ1-1, is as follows: DSGVTQTPKHLITATGQRVTLRCSPRSGDLSVYWYQQSLDQGLQFLIQYYNGEERAKGNILERFSAQQFPDLHSELNLSSLELGDSALYFCASSVAPSSRGETEAFFGQGTRLTVV.

The V gene is TRBV11-3, the J gene TRBJ2-3; D is ambiguous. Germline V gene sequence: CDR1 SGHNT, CDR2 YENEEA. V lost 1 base and J lost 1, with 6 bases in between. This CDR3 spans 14 amino acids. Written as DNA, the CDR3 is TGTGCCAGCAGCTTAGGAACACGCACAGATACGCAGTATTTT. It specifies CASSLGTRTDTQYF.

The chain couples TRBV18 to TRBJ1-5; possible D gene TRBD1, 6 bases. In germline, CDR1 is KGHSH, CDR2 LQKENI. The V end lost 0 bases, the J end lost 0 bases, and 9 bases lay between the germline ends. This CDR3 is built from 16 residues. The CDR3 DNA reads TGTGCCAGCTCACCACCGGGGACAAATAGCAATCAGCCCCAGCATTTT. Its translation is CASSPPGTNSNQPQHF.

The chain recombines TRBV6-1 with TRBJ2-3; possibly TRBD2 for D (6 bases). The CDR3 covers 17 residues. Germline CDR1 is MNHNS and CDR2 is SASEGT. V was cut by 3 bases and J by 1 base, with 17 bases left in between. The CDR3 region has the DNA TGTGCCAGCAGTGAGCCACTACTAAGGAGGGGCACAGATACGCAGTATTTT. It translates to CASSEPLLRRGTDTQYF.

The chain uses TRBV12-5 and TRBJ1-2; 12 nucleotides align to TRBD1. V shed 2 bases and J 6 bases; nucleotides not matched to a gene: 13. This CDR3 has 18 residues. Germline lookup yields CDR1 LGHNT and CDR2 FRNRAP. The CDR3 loop is CASGLNFGPGQGANGYTF. CDR3 bases: TGTGCTAGTGGTTTGAACTTTGGCCCGGGACAGGGGGCGAATGGCTACACCTTC. The whole variable domain, filled in from reference TRBV12-5 and TRBJ1-2, reads DARVTQTPRHKVTEMGQEVTMRCQPILGHNTVFWYRQTMMQGLELLAYFRNRAPLDDSGMPKDRFSAEMPDATLATLKIQPSEPRDSAVYFCASGLNFGPGQGANGYTFGSGTRLTVV.

This chain uses TRBV2 with TRBJ2-7; TRBD2 matches at 9 bases. With V trimmed by 6 bases and J by 7 bases, 7 bases remained unmatched. The germline V gene has CDR1 SNHLY and CDR2 FYNNEI. This CDR3 comprises 13 residues. CDR3 DNA: TGTGCCAGCAGGCCCGGGCTAGCGGGAGAGCAGTACTTC. This sequence encodes CASRPGLAGEQYF.

The chain is built from TRBV29-1 and TRBJ2-5; D gene ambiguous. The CDR3 sequence is 12 residues long. Germline-derived CDR1 and CDR2 are SQVTM and ANQGSEA. The V end was cut by 6 bases, the J end by 5 bases, with 13 bases between. Here the CDR3 reads CSVVKSVETQYF. In DNA, the CDR3 is TGCAGCGTGGTAAAGTCGGTCGAGACCCAGTACTTC.

The chain employs TRBV4-3 and TRBJ2-3; TRBD1 is a possible D gene (6 bases). The CDR3 has 16 amino acids. Trimming left V 0 bases short and J 6 bases short, with 16 bases between. Germline V gives CDR1 LGHNA, CDR2 YSLEER. The CDR3 bases are TGCGCCAGCAGCCAAGATCTCGGCAGGGGAAGGGATACGCAGTATTTT. Amino acids: CASSQDLGRGRDTQYF.

The chain recombines TRBV2 with TRBJ1-1; TRBD1 matches at 7 bases. The CDR3 length is 16 residues. CDR1 and CDR2 from the germline V gene are SNHLY and FYNNEI. With V trimmed by 7 bases and J by 2 bases, 13 bases remained unmatched. CDR3: CASKGSLTGSNTEAFF. The CDR3 DNA reads TGTGCCAGCAAGGGCTCCCTGACAGGGAGTAACACTGAAGCTTTCTTT.